Described below is a single T cell receptor beta chain sequence and its context. The data were obtained in a study of blood T cell repertoires in COVID-19. About the study: The United States, Italy and Spain provided the acute and convalescent COVID-19 samples.

This CDR3 spans 15 amino acids. Trimming removed 5 bases from V and 0 bases from J; junction bases left unmatched: 4. Germline values: CDR1 MNHEY, CDR2 SMNVEV (reference sequence). Assay used: immunoSEQ multiplex PCR; TCRdb lists only in-frame clones, some missing. The sample records around 130,000 clones, 85% to 90% being singletons. The clonotype was recovered from a human donor in a cohort sampled during active COVID-19. What was sequenced was peripheral blood. The V call is TRBV27, the J call TRBJ2-1; 7 bases are shared with TRBD1. The CDR3 nucleotides read TGTGCCAGCAGTCCGGACAGGAGCTCCTACAATGAGCAGTTCTTC. Translation gives CASSPDRSSYNEQFF.